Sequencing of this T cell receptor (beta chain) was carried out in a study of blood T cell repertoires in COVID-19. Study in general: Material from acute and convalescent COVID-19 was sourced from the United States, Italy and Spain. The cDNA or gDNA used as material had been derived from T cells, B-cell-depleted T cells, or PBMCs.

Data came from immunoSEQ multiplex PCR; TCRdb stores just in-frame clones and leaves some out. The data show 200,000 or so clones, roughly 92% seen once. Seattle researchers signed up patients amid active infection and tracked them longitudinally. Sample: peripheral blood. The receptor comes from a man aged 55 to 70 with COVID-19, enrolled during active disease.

CDR3 protein: CASSAAGGQPQHF. CDR3 coding DNA: TGTGCCAGCAGTGCCGCGGGTGGTCAGCCCCAGCATTTT. This rearrangement joins TRBV6-2 or TRBV6-3 to TRBJ1-5; D is unclear. The germline V gene encodes CDR1 MNHEY and CDR2 SVGEGT. There are 13 residues in the CDR3. V shed 5 bases and J shed 6 bases, with 11 bases lying between them.